The 13 T cell receptor beta chains listed next were all sequenced from one sample in a study of PD-L1 blockade in urothelial cancer. Generated by immunoSEQ multiplex PCR, the TCRdb table keeps only in-frame clones and is missing some. The sample consists of 70,000 to 75,000 clones, roughly 84% of them appearing once. The sample was PBMCs, taken around atezolizumab (anti-PD-L1) treatment. The receptors derive from a man in his 70s with urothelial cancer.

Here the CDR3 reads CASSLRVTGEAGANVLTF. CDR3 in DNA: TGCGCCAGCAGCCTGAGGGTGACAGGGGAGGCGGGGGCCAACGTCCTGACTTTC. The genes are TRBV5-1 and TRBJ2-6, with 8 bases that match TRBD1. Germline lookup yields CDR1 SGHRS and CDR2 YFSETQ. The CDR3 totals 18 residues. Trimming cost V 4 bases and J 4 bases; bases outside gene matches: 13.

The table lists this clone with a few counts. The CDR3 reads CASIQWGGETQYF. In DNA form, the CDR3 reads TGTGCCAGCATCCAATGGGGGGGAGAGACCCAGTACTTC. The gene calls are TRBV28 and TRBJ2-5; 7 bases map to TRBD2. This CDR3 has 13 amino acids. Germline V gene lookup returns CDR1 MDHEN and CDR2 SYDVKM. The V segment lost 7 bases and the J segment 4 bases; nucleotides outside the gene matches: 6.

The chain couples TRBV27 to TRBJ1-2, with D possibly being TRBD1 (6 bases). Between the trimmed V and J ends, which lost 5 bases and 7 bases, there was a span of 11 bases. Germline CDR1 is MNHEY and CDR2 is SMNVEV (reference sequence). This CDR3 is 12 amino acids long. The CDR3 coding sequence is TGTGCCAGCAGTCCGGGGGGCGTTGGCTACACCTTC. It encodes CASSPGGVGYTF.

This rearrangement joins TRBV9 to TRBJ2-1; 11 nucleotides agree with TRBD2. The CDR3 covers 21 residues. Germline loops: CDR1 SGDLS, CDR2 YYNGEE. V was clipped by 0 bases and J by 4 bases; unmatched bases: 18. DNA for the CDR3: TGTGCCAGCAGCGTAGAGTCCCCTAGCGGGAGGCCTTCGATACCTTACAATGAGCAGTTCTTC. It translates to CASSVESPSGRPSIPYNEQFF.

The chain is built from TRBV11-2 and TRBJ2-1; D remains ambiguous. The CDR3 loop spans 16 amino acids. CDR1 SGHAT and CDR2 FQNNGV come from the germline V gene. V was pared by 2 bases and J by 4 bases, with 15 bases between. The CDR3, as DNA: TGTGCCAGCAGCTTATCGAGCCAGGCCGTTTACAATGAGCAGTTCTTC. Its translation is CASSLSSQAVYNEQFF. The full variable domain, with the rest looked up from reference TRBV11-2 and TRBJ2-1, is EAGVAQSPRYKIIEKRQSVAFWCNPISGHATLYWYQQILGQGPKLLIQFQNNGVVDDSQLPKDRFSAERLKGVDSTLKIQPAKLEDSAVYLCASSLSSQAVYNEQFFGPGTRLTVL.

This clone came up once. The CDR3 protein is CAISDYERLISYNEQFF. The CDR3 DNA reads as TGTGCCATCAGTGATTATGAGCGGCTAATCTCCTACAATGAGCAGTTCTTC. This sequence joins TRBV10-3 and TRBJ2-1, with D perhaps TRBD2 (5 bases). The V end was cut by 3 bases, the J end by 0 bases, with 15 bases between. Germline lookup yields CDR1 ENHRY and CDR2 SYGVKD. This CDR3 contains 17 residues.

J is TRBJ2-5 and V is TRBV18; 7 bases are shared with TRBD1. J was trimmed by 2 bases and V by 0 bases; bases with no gene match: 0. The CDR3 sequence is 14 residues long. Germline CDR1 and CDR2: KGHSH and LQKENI. The CDR3 loop reads CASSPPTGQETQYF. For the CDR3, the DNA is TGTGCCAGCTCACCACCGACAGGGCAAGAGACCCAGTACTTC. The full variable domain, with the rest looked up from reference TRBV18 and TRBJ2-5, is NAGVMQNPRHLVRRRGQEARLRCSPMKGHSHVYWYRQLPEEGLKFMVYLQKENIIDESGMPKERFSAEFPKEGPSILRIQQVVRGDSAAYFCASSPPTGQETQYFGPGTRLLVL.

This clone has just one count. The J gene is TRBJ2-7, the V gene TRBV7-9; D might be TRBD2 (5 bases). Germline loops: CDR1 SEHNR, CDR2 FQNEAQ (reference sequence). V lost 1 base and J 5 bases, leaving 15 bases between the germline ends. This CDR3 comprises 15 residues. CDR3 DNA: TGTGCCAGCAGCTTAGGAGGGCCCTGGCCCCACGAGCAGTACTTC. It encodes CASSLGGPWPHEQYF.

V gene TRBV28 combines with J gene TRBJ2-2; 11 bases fit TRBD1. In germline, CDR1 is MDHEN, CDR2 SYDVKM. CDR3 length: 16 amino acids. V dropped 5 bases and J dropped 4; count of bases not matched to a gene: 6. CDR3 loop: CASSITGTGGTGELFF. For the CDR3, the DNA is TGTGCCAGCAGTATCACTGGGACAGGGGGCACCGGGGAGCTGTTTTTT.

This clone has a single count. CDR3 nucleotides: TGTGCCAGCAGCTTAAACCCCCTCTTACTAGCGGGAGAGGATAATGAGCAGTTCTTC. Translating it yields CASSLNPLLLAGEDNEQFF. The V gene is TRBV7-3, the J gene TRBJ2-1; 11 bases map to TRBD2. Per the germline V gene, CDR1 is SGHTA and CDR2 is FQGTGA. V trimming: 1 base; J trimming: 7 bases; junction bases outside the gene matches: 15. The CDR3 totals 19 residues.

This chain joins TRBV19 and TRBJ2-1; 7 bases align to TRBD2. The CDR3 contains 16 residues. The V and J ends lost 5 bases and 4 bases, in that order; junction bases with no gene match: 11. Germline CDR1 is LNHDA and CDR2 is SQIVND (reference sequence). This chain's CDR3 is CASSPRSREPYNEQFF. In DNA, the CDR3 is TGTGCCAGTAGTCCCCGCTCGCGGGAGCCGTACAATGAGCAGTTCTTC.

This chain links TRBV18 with TRBJ2-3; D is uncertain. Germline assignment: CDR1 KGHSH and CDR2 LQKENI. This CDR3 is built from 16 residues. Trimming removed 2 bases at V and 2 bases at J, with 14 bases between. The CDR3 coding sequence is TGTGCCAGCTCACCAACGCGGAAGTTCCCCACAGATACGCAGTATTTT. Encoded protein: CASSPTRKFPTDTQYF.

The CDR3 loop reads CASSLLGGPADTQYF. The CDR3 region has the DNA TGTGCCAGCAGCTTATTGGGAGGGCCTGCAGATACGCAGTATTTT. The chain recombines TRBV11-2 with TRBJ2-3, with TRBD2 matching over 7 bases. The V gene end was trimmed by 2 bases and the J gene end by 4 bases; junction bases not matched to a gene: 6. The CDR3 covers 15 residues. CDR1 and CDR2 from the germline V gene are SGHAT and FQNNGV.